The sequence of this T cell receptor beta chain was determined in a study of tumor-infiltrating lymphocytes in primary liver carcinoma. About this clonotype itself: The antigen remains undetermined.

TCR beta cDNA was prepared out of about 530 ng total RNA by means of a constant-region primer. ARM-PCR was slightly modified, and three nested multiplex PCR rounds with it gave rise to the TCR beta libraries. Each of the first two PCR rounds ran roughly 9 cycles with TRBV1-TRBV30 forward and C-beta reverse primers. TCRdb analysed the multiplex PCR reads with MiXCR anew, one entry per CDR3 protein. This sample carries 75,000 to 90,000 distinct CDR3 sequences, 72% of them seen once, and the ten largest clones take roughly a fifth. Study-level points and caveats: Tumors carried a top-250-clone fraction significantly exceeding that of blood (p = 0.039).

Co-extraction of RNA and DNA was performed on 20-30 mg of unsorted bulk tissue. Patients had chronic HBV infection and were treatment-naive. This CDR3 comprises 14 residues. The germline gives CDR1 MNHEY, CDR2 SVGAGI. Trimming left V 2 bases short and J 13 bases short, with 20 bases between. The gene calls are TRBV6-5 and TRBJ1-1; the D gene is possibly TRBD1 (5 bases). Sequences were obtained from liver tumor tissue from sampling region 1. Regarding subset: tumor region T1, superior pole. This TCR was sampled from a man between 35 and 55 years old with primary liver carcinoma and hepatitis B virus infection. Here the CDR3 reads CASSYGGSNTGVFF. The CDR3 DNA follows: TGTGCCAGCAGTTACGGGGGTAGTAACACTGGAGTTTTCTTT.